The sequence of this T cell receptor beta chain was determined in a study of immune evolution from preneoplasia to lung adenocarcinoma. Patients had resection in Japan or China between about 2014 and 2018. Histologic diagnosis was independently verified by two lung pathologists. This CDR3 spans 11 amino acids. V lost 6 bases, J lost 2 bases, and 1 base lay in between. The germline CDR1 and CDR2 sequences are MNHEY and SVGAGI. Libraries were prepared by immunoSEQ multiplex PCR; TCRdb keeps only in-frame clonotypes and omits some of them. This sample has thousands of clones, with around 86% found just once.

The source of this sequence is a donor aged 70 or over with lung adenocarcinoma. The sequenced sample consisted of FFPE minimally invasive lung adenocarcinoma tissue. The chain couples TRBV6-5 to TRBJ2-2; D not certain. The CDR3 loop reads CASSNTGELFF. For the CDR3, the DNA is TGTGCCAGCAGCAACACCGGGGAGCTGTTTTTT.